The source of this T cell receptor beta chain is a study of brain T cells in children with intractable seizures. Overall study results and limits: Patients' HCMV serostatus was unknown; virus specificity rests on CDR3 similarity alone. Pre- and post-surgery blood differed in depth, so pre-surgery absences may be undersampling.

Comments on this clone: Its antigen is unidentified.

Germline CDR1 and CDR2: SGHAT and FQNNGV. The trim removed 0 bases at V and 5 bases at J, leaving 7 bases unmatched. This CDR3 is 17 amino acids long. The sequenced cases were selected for having the highest brain T cell transcript signatures. Pre-surgery treatment included at least one anti-epileptic drug. The protocol was immunoSEQ multiplex PCR, while the TCRdb copy is restricted to in-frame clones and leaves out a portion. The sample has approximately 44,000 clones; around nine tenths are singletons. The input for sequencing was peripheral blood, taken at surgery. The TCR was taken from a girl aged 2-10 years with tuberous sclerosis and intractable seizures. The chain carries TRBV11-2 and TRBJ1-5; TRBD1 agrees at 10 bases. The CDR3 bases are TGTGCCAGCAGCTTAGATCTTGACAGGGGGCCTCATCAGCCCCAGCATTTT. This translates into CASSLDLDRGPHQPQHF.